Each of the 3 T cell receptor beta chains below was sequenced from the same sample in a study of CD8 T cells in Susac syndrome. Roughly 0.45 to 1 ug RNA was reverse transcribed with random hexamers. TCRdb called the immunoSEQ multiplex PCR reads again in MiXCR, with one record for every CDR3 protein. This table has about 440,000 distinct CDR3 sequences, roughly 85% appearing once. Source material: CD8+ T cells from PBMCs. The receptors stem from a human donor with multiple sclerosis.

This chain links TRBV3-1 with TRBJ2-3, with D unresolved. V gave up 4 bases and J gave up 6 bases, with 8 bases separating them. Per the germline V gene, CDR1 is LGHDT and CDR2 is YNNKEL (reference sequence). This CDR3 region has 12 residues. CDR3 protein: CASSRQPDTQYF. CDR3 bases: TGTGCCAGCAGCCGACAACCCGATACGCAGTATTTT.

The gene calls are TRBV2 and TRBJ1-2; TRBD1 might be the D (6 bases). In germline, CDR1 is SNHLY, CDR2 FYNNEI. CDR3 length: 13 amino acids. V was trimmed by 3 bases and J by 8 bases, leaving 13 bases between them. CDR3 coding DNA: TGTGCCAGCAGTGACTCAGGGGAGGGGGGCTACACCTTC. Translated, it gives CASSDSGEGGYTF.

This chain joins TRBV10-1 and TRBJ2-3, with TRBD1 as a possible D gene (7 bases). Trimming took off 3 bases at V and 8 bases at J, with 12 bases between the two ends. Germline assignment: CDR1 WNHNN and CDR2 SYGVQD (reference sequence). The CDR3 contains 13 residues. The CDR3: CASSDRQGGTQYF. CDR3 in DNA: TGCGCCAGCAGTGATCGGCAGGGGGGTACGCAGTATTTT.